This TCR beta chain was recovered during a study of T cell responses to AZD1222 COVID-19 vaccine. Study-wide findings and caveats: Females made up more of the donors, who were largely white British, and clonal diversity may have come out too low. There were vaccine-associated CD4 TCRs across spike, dominant at 160-218 and 743-854.

Second doses were pooled across both intervals (about 4 or about 12 weeks). Only in-frame clones appear in the TCRdb table, and some are missing; sequencing was by immunoSEQ multiplex PCR. The sample consists of roughly 180,000 clones, roughly nine tenths of them appearing once. Comments on this clone: The antigen remains undetermined.

The input for sequencing was peripheral blood, taken 28 days after the second AZD1222 dose. This receptor was taken from an adult who received the AZD1222 COVID-19 vaccine.

CDR3 in DNA: TGCAGTGCTAGTAACGGAATCATGAACACTGAAGCTTTCTTT. Protein sequence: CSASNGIMNTEAFF. This sequence joins TRBV20-1 and TRBJ1-1; D uncertain. V dropped 3 bases and J dropped 0 bases, with 11 bases sitting between them. The CDR3 runs to 14 residues. CDR1 DFQATT and CDR2 SNEGSKA come from the germline V gene (reference sequence).